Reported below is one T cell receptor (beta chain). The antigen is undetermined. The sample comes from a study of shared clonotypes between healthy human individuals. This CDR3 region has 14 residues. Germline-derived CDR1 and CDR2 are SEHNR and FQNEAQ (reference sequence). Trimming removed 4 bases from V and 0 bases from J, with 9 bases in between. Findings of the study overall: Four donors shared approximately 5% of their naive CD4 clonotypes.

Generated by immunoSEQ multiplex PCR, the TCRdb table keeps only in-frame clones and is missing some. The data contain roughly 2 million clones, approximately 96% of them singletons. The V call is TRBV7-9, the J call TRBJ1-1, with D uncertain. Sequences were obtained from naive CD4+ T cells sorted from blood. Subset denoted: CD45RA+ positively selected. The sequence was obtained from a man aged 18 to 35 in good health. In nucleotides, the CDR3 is TGTGCCAGCAGCTACTTACACCTGAACACTGAAGCTTTCTTT. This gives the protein CASSYLHLNTEAFF.